This T cell receptor (beta chain) was retrieved from a study of shared clonotypes between healthy human individuals. Whole-study results and caveats: Blood was the only sampled material, and tissue repertoires likely differ.

CD4+ cell separation produced CD45RA+ naive and CD45RA-negative memory subsets. About this clone: Antigen specificity is unknown.

Original processing notes: Filtering differed because ImmunoSEQ produced junction-only sequences that carried no quality scores. TCRdb keeps only in-frame clones here, not all; method: immunoSEQ multiplex PCR. V, J and clone size reflect that table, while D and trimming were determined from the DNA. The sample carries more than 2,000,000 clones, approximately 95% recorded once. Trimming shortened V by 6 bases and J by 3 bases, and 15 bases separated the two germline ends. CDR3 size: 15 residues. Looked up from germline, CDR1 is MGHDK and CDR2 is SYGVNS. The sequencing input was naive CD4+ T cells from PBMCs. The subset was: CD45RA+ positively selected. This TCR derives from a man in his late teens or twenties in good health. Some clones in this sample may be carry-over from other donors' samples. The V and J genes are TRBV25-1 and TRBJ2-4; D uncertain. This chain's CDR3 is CASSGNPRGKNIQYF. The CDR3 DNA reads TGTGCCAGCAGCGGCAACCCCCGAGGCAAAAACATTCAGTACTTC.